A selection of T cell receptor beta chains follows, all from one sample in a study of T cells in Graves' hyperthyroidism and ophthalmopathy. From the multiplex PCR reads, TCRdb called clonotypes with MiXCR, one entry per CDR3 protein. The data contain roughly 510,000 distinct CDR3 sequences, roughly 45% of them singletons. The sample comprised peripheral blood or thyroid tissue (not recorded which). All receptors come from an adult woman with Graves' disease, either hyperthyroidism or ophthalmopathy (not recorded which). Both conserved end residues are part of each CDR3. A D gene is named only where the DNA matches it firmly. Clone size is stated in some rows and not others, as once, few, many or a class when expanded.

V gene	clone size	D gene	J gene	CDR3 protein	CDR3 DNA
TRBV14	many	-	TRBJ2-5	CASSQESKGPRPNGTQYF	TGTGCCAGCAGCCAAGAGTCGAAAGGCCCTCGTCCCAATGGGACCCAGTACTTC
TRBV7-9	many	TRBD1	TRBJ2-5	CASSPGTGQETQYF	TGTGCCAGCAGCCCAGGGACAGGCCAAGAGACCCAGTACTTC
TRBV20-1	-	TRBD1	TRBJ1-5	CSARAGTGANSNQPQHF	TGCAGTGCTAGAGCCGGGACAGGGGCCAATAGCAATCAGCCCCAGCATTTT
TRBV10-3	few	-	TRBJ1-2	CAISESFEEVVYGYTF	TGTGCCATCAGTGAGTCGTTCGAGGAGGTCGTCTATGGCTACACCTTC
TRBV28	-	-	TRBJ2-2	CASSRQRRVPSRVAGELFF	TGTGCCAGCAGTCGGCAGAGGAGGGTCCCTAGCCGGGTAGCCGGGGAGCTGTTTTTT
TRBV7-9	few	-	TRBJ2-5	CASSLEGRETQYF	TGTGCCAGCAGCTTAGAGGGACGCGAGACCCAGTACTTC
TRBV7-2	-	-	TRBJ1-1	CASSLTPAGNTEAFF	TGTGCCAGCAGCTTAACCCCCGCGGGGAACACTGAAGCTTTCTTT
TRBV7-9	-	-	TRBJ2-5	CASSLSGRETQYF	TGTGCCAGCAGCTTGTCAGGGAGGGAGACCCAGTACTTC
TRBV10-3	many	TRBD1	TRBJ2-7	CAIQGQGRDEQYF	TGTGCCATCCAGGGACAGGGACGCGACGAGCAGTACTTC
TRBV5-4	many	-	TRBJ1-2	CASSLAARVDYGYTF	TGTGCCAGCAGCTTGGCAGCCCGGGTGGACTATGGCTACACCTTC
TRBV6-5	many	-	TRBJ1-2	CASSSTGAGYTF	TGTGCCAGCAGTTCCACGGGGGCCGGCTACACCTTC
TRBV4-1	many	TRBD1	TRBJ1-6	CASSQLGTVNSPLHF	TGCGCCAGCAGCCAACTCGGGACAGTCAATTCACCCCTCCACTTT
TRBV6-5	-	-	TRBJ1-2	CASSPGTEINYGYTF	TGTGCCAGCAGCCCCGGGACGGAGATTAACTATGGCTACACCTTC
TRBV7-3	many	-	TRBJ1-1	CASSFTRDTEAFF	TGTGCCAGCAGCTTTACACGGGACACTGAAGCTTTCTTT
TRBV5-5	few	-	TRBJ2-5	CASSLFAGEGQPQYF	TGTGCCAGCAGCTTGTTTGCAGGGGAGGGCCAGCCCCAGTACTTC
TRBV11-2	many	-	TRBJ1-3	CASSLGTPRSGNTIYF	TGTGCCAGCAGCTTAGGGACACCTCGCTCTGGAAACACCATATATTTT
TRBV20-1	many	-	TRBJ2-7	CSARGFSSYEQYF	TGCAGTGCTAGGGGGTTTTCATCCTACGAGCAGTACTTC
TRBV20-1	-	-	TRBJ1-2	CSARTSGRDGYTF	TGCAGTGCAAGGACTAGCGGGAGGGATGGCTACACCTTC
TRBV6-5	many	TRBD1	TRBJ1-3	CASSPGTGGSYTIYF	TGTGCCAGCAGTCCCGGGACAGGGGGCTCTTACACCATATATTTT
TRBV5-1	-	-	TRBJ1-1	CASSLFQGLNTEALF	TGCGCCAGCAGCTTGTTCCAGGGCCTGAACACTGAAGCTCTCTTT
TRBV28	many	-	TRBJ1-5	CASSFQYQPQHF	TGTGCCAGCAGTTTCCAATATCAGCCCCAGCATTTT
TRBV13	-	-	TRBJ1-3	CASSSRGLGNTIYF	TGTGCCAGCAGCTCTAGGGGTTTGGGAAACACCATATATTTT
TRBV7-1	-	-	TRBJ2-5	CASSSPGISGLETQYF	TGTGCCAGCAGCTCCCCGGGAATTAGTGGGTTAGAGACCCAGTACTTC
TRBV15	many	-	TRBJ2-7	CATSPTSGEAEQYF	TGTGCCACCAGTCCTACTAGTGGGGAGGCCGAGCAGTACTTC
TRBV7-8	many	-	TRBJ1-6	CASSLLGRFDSPLHF	TGTGCCAGCAGCTTATTGGGCAGGTTTGATTCACCCCTCCACTTT
TRBV24-1	-	TRBD1	TRBJ2-2	CATRERDSQPQGFTGELFF	TGTGCCACCAGGGAGAGGGACAGCCAGCCCCAGGGGTTCACCGGGGAGCTGTTTTTT
TRBV19	-	TRBD1	TRBJ1-2	CASSLARGRSDGYTF	TGTGCCAGTAGTCTGGCAAGGGGGCGCTCCGATGGCTACACCTTC
TRBV20-1	few	TRBD1	TRBJ1-5	CSASRQGDQPQHF	TGCAGTGCCTCTCGACAGGGGGATCAGCCCCAGCATTTT
TRBV28	few	-	TRBJ2-7	CASRGEIPTYEQYF	TGTGCCAGTCGAGGGGAGATCCCGACCTACGAGCAGTACTTC
TRBV2	-	-	TRBJ2-7	CASGTLSYEQYF	TGTGCCAGCGGGACGCTCTCCTACGAGCAGTACTTC
TRBV7-9	many	TRBD2	TRBJ2-7	CASSLEAGGTYEQYF	TGTGCCAGCAGCTTAGAGGCGGGAGGGACGTACGAGCAGTACTTC
TRBV7-2	-	TRBD2	TRBJ2-5	CASSSQRGERETQYF	TGTGCCAGCAGCTCTCAGCGGGGGGAGCGAGAGACCCAGTACTTC
TRBV11-2	-	-	TRBJ1-3	CASSWAAGNTIYF	TGTGCCAGCAGCTGGGCGGCCGGAAACACCATATATTTT
TRBV7-2	-	TRBD1	TRBJ2-2	CASRPGTGTKTGELFF	TGTGCCAGCAGACCAGGGACAGGGACAAAAACCGGGGAGCTGTTTTTT
TRBV10-3	few	TRBD1	TRBJ2-5	CAISGQGIGRAQETQYF	TGTGCCATCAGTGGACAGGGGATTGGTCGGGCCCAAGAGACCCAGTACTTC
TRBV10-3	once	TRBD1	TRBJ2-7	CASRSGQGNYEQYF	TGTGCCAGCAGGTCGGGACAGGGGAACTACGAGCAGTACTTC
TRBV13	few	-	TRBJ2-6	CASSFVLTF	TGTGCCAGCAGCTTTGTTCTGACTTTC
TRBV15	once	-	TRBJ1-2	CATSRVPGLYGYTF	TGTGCCACCAGCAGAGTTCCCGGATTATATGGCTACACCTTC
TRBV10-3	-	TRBD2	TRBJ2-7	CAISESGAGSYEQYF	TGTGCCATCAGTGAGTCAGGAGCGGGGTCCTACGAGCAGTACTTC
TRBV6-1	-	TRBD2	TRBJ2-5	CASIRFSGRAETQYF	TGTGCCAGCATCCGCTTTAGCGGGAGGGCGGAGACCCAGTACTTC
TRBV20-1	-	TRBD1	TRBJ1-4	CSVPGTGMDEKLFF	TGCAGTGTCCCGGGGACAGGGATGGATGAAAAACTGTTTTTT
TRBV7-2	many	TRBD2	TRBJ2-2	CASSPGLPNTGELFF	TGTGCCAGCAGCCCGGGACTACCGAACACCGGGGAGCTGTTTTTT
TRBV29-1	-	TRBD1	TRBJ2-6	CSVAGTDIFSGANVLTF	TGCAGCGTTGCGGGGACAGATATCTTCTCTGGGGCCAACGTCCTGACTTTC
TRBV7-9	-	-	TRBJ2-3	CASSGASTDTQYF	TGTGCCAGCAGCGGGGCTAGCACAGATACGCAGTATTTT
TRBV11-2	-	-	TRBJ2-5	CASSLSPGAQETQYF	TGTGCCAGCAGCCTATCACCCGGGGCCCAAGAGACCCAGTACTTC
TRBV14	-	-	TRBJ2-3	CASSQLRADTQYF	TGTGCCAGCAGCCAATTGAGGGCAGATACGCAGTATTTT
TRBV2	few	-	TRBJ2-5	CASSDWTGRQETQYF	TGTGCCAGCAGTGATTGGACGGGAAGACAAGAGACCCAGTACTTC
TRBV10-2	-	-	TRBJ1-5	CASSETAGPNQPQHF	TGCGCCAGCAGTGAGACAGCGGGTCCCAATCAGCCCCAGCATTTT
TRBV7-9	few	-	TRBJ1-2	CASSPSGLYGYTF	TGCGCCAGCAGCCCGTCGGGACTCTATGGCTACACCTTC
TRBV20-1	-	TRBD1	TRBJ1-2	CSARRTGSYGYTF	TGCAGTGCTCGGAGGACAGGGAGCTATGGCTACACCTTC
TRBV7-9	-	TRBD2	TRBJ2-5	CASSPISGRGVETQYF	TGTGCCAGCAGCCCCATTAGCGGGCGCGGCGTTGAGACCCAGTACTTC
TRBV2	-	-	TRBJ1-5	CASSYGAGNQPQHF	TGTGCCAGCAGTTACGGGGCTGGCAATCAGCCCCAGCATTTT
TRBV24-1	-	TRBD1	TRBJ1-2	CATSDSGQFYGYTF	TGTGCCACCAGTGATTCGGGACAGTTCTATGGCTACACCTTC
TRBV12-3/TRBV12-4	many	TRBD1	TRBJ1-6	CASSLRGGYSPLHF	TGTGCCAGCAGTTTACGAGGGGGCTATTCACCCCTCCACTTT
TRBV10-3	-	TRBD1	TRBJ1-5	CAIRGGQGKGGNQPQHF	TGTGCCATCAGGGGAGGACAGGGTAAGGGAGGCAATCAGCCCCAGCATTTT